This T cell receptor (beta chain) was captured in a study of T cells in Graves' hyperthyroidism and ophthalmopathy. Germline assignment: CDR1 MGHRA and CDR2 YSYEKL. The CDR3 is made up of 13 amino acids. Trimming removed 0 bases from V and 5 bases from J, with 4 bases in between. Using RNA transcripts as the source, TCR beta CDR3 regions were amplified. Carried out on the TCR CDR3, a first-round RT-PCR used the HTBI primer set. MiXCR, applied by TCRdb to the multiplex PCR reads, yields one record per CDR3 protein. Found here are approximately 370,000 distinct CDR3 sequences, under 15% of them singletons; the top ten hold around a third. Orbital computed tomography and thyroid ultrasound, together with serum TRAb and thyroxine and clinical symptoms, were used for diagnoses. This clonotype was seen only a few times.

This TCR came from a woman in her thirties with Graves' hyperthyroidism. Sequencing used blood. The rearrangement uses TRBV4-1 and TRBJ2-2; D is uncertain. This chain's CDR3 is CASSQDYTGELFF. The CDR3 DNA sequence: TGCGCCAGCAGCCAAGACTATACCGGGGAGCTGTTTTTT.